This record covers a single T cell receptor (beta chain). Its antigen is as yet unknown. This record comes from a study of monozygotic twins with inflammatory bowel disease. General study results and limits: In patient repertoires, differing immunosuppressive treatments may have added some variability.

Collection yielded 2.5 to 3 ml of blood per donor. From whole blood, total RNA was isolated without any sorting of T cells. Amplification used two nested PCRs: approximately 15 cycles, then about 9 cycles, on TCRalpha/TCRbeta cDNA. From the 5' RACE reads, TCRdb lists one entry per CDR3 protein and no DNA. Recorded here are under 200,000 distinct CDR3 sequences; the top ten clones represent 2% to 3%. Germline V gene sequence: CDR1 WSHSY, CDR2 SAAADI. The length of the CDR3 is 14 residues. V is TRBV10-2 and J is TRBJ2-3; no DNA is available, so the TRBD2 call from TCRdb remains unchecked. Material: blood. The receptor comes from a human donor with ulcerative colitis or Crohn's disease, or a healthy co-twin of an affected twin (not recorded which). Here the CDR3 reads CASNPSGGTDTQYF.